Shown below are 32 T cell receptor beta chains from a single sample sequenced in a study of T cell responses to AZD1222 COVID-19 vaccine. The protocol was immunoSEQ multiplex PCR, while the TCRdb copy is restricted to in-frame clones and leaves out a portion. The data show roughly 140,000 clones, 80% to 85% seen once. Here the sequenced sample was peripheral blood, taken on day 0 of MenACWY control vaccination. The receptors come from an adult in good health.

The CDR3 sequence: CASSPTVSGANVLTF. The CDR3 DNA follows: TGTGCCAGCAGCCCGACAGTCTCTGGGGCCAACGTCCTGACTTTC. J is TRBJ2-6 and V is TRBV7-3, with a weak D call TRBD1 (5 bases). The CDR3 covers 15 residues. The germline gives CDR1 SGHTA, CDR2 FQGTGA. Deletions cut 5 bases from V and 0 bases from J, with 8 bases between.

The chain couples TRBV7-2 to TRBJ1-5; D gene ambiguous. Germline V gene data show CDR1 as SGHTA and CDR2 as FQGNSA. Trimming took off 3 bases at V and 5 bases at J, with 8 bases between the two ends. CDR3 length: 13 residues. This chain's CDR3 is CASSFGKHQPQHF. The CDR3 nucleotides are TGTGCCAGCAGCTTTGGGAAGCATCAGCCCCAGCATTTT.

The rearrangement links TRBV6-5 to TRBJ2-1; 11 bases are shared with TRBD2. This CDR3 has 15 residues. Germline V gives CDR1 MNHEY, CDR2 SVGAGI. V lost 0 bases and J lost 7; bases outside the gene matches: 2. The chain's CDR3 is CASSYSTSGVNEQFF. The CDR3 DNA is TGTGCCAGCAGTTACTCGACTAGCGGGGTAAATGAGCAGTTCTTC.

The rearrangement uses TRBV4-1 and TRBJ1-4, with 7 bases fitting TRBD1. The CDR3 extends over 17 amino acids. J lost 2 bases, V lost 6 bases, and 12 bases had no gene match. Germline V gene sequence: CDR1 MGHRA, CDR2 YSYEKL. The DNA for the CDR3 is TGCGCCAGCAGTCCAAGAGGGGGCTCGGGGACTAATGAAAAACTGTTTTTT. Residues: CASSPRGGSGTNEKLFF.

This chain joins TRBV6-1 and TRBJ2-7; D unresolved. Trimming pared 2 bases from V and 5 bases from J, leaving 19 bases between. This CDR3 is built from 16 residues. In germline, CDR1 is MNHNS, CDR2 SASEGT. The CDR3 region is CASSEPLPDNLDEQYF. In DNA form, the CDR3 reads TGTGCCAGCAGTGAACCACTACCTGATAATTTGGACGAGCAGTACTTC.

V is TRBV5-1 and J is TRBJ1-3; a weak D match, TRBD1 (6 bases). The ends were cut back, 0 bases at V and 0 bases at J, with 16 bases in the middle. CDR3 size: 18 residues. Germline loops: CDR1 SGHRS, CDR2 YFSETQ. CDR3 bases: TGCGCCAGCAGCTTGGCAGGGACAACCGGACTCTCTGGAAACACCATATATTTT. Translated, it gives CASSLAGTTGLSGNTIYF.

The V gene is TRBV19, the J gene TRBJ2-7; no firm D call. Trimming stripped 1 base from V and 4 bases from J, with 17 bases between. The CDR3 is 16 amino acids. Per the germline V gene, CDR1 is LNHDA and CDR2 is SQIVND (reference sequence). The CDR3 nucleotides are TGTGCCAGTAGTATAGGTCCCGGGTCTCCGGAATACGAGCAGTACTTC. Translated, it gives CASSIGPGSPEYEQYF.

This clone was seen just once. The chain carries TRBV10-3 and TRBJ1-5; D possibly corresponds to TRBD1 (5 bases). Germline CDR1 reads ENHRY; CDR2 reads SYGVKD. Trimming pared 2 bases from V and 4 bases from J, leaving 12 bases between. The CDR3 is made up of 15 amino acids. The CDR3 coding sequence is TGTGCCATCAGTGAGGGGGGTTCAGATAATCAGCCCCAGCATTTT. Its protein product is CAISEGGSDNQPQHF.

J is TRBJ1-2 and V is TRBV4-1; no reliable D call. Germline V CDR1 and CDR2: MGHRA, YSYEKL. CDR3 size: 16 residues. V lost 1 base to trimming and J lost 6 bases, with 18 bases between them. In DNA, the CDR3 is TGCGCCAGCAGCCAAGCGGGTTCGGGCAGTTACCATGGCTACACCTTC. It yields the protein CASSQAGSGSYHGYTF.

V usage is TRBV28 and J usage is TRBJ1-6; D is possibly TRBD1 (5 bases). This CDR3 spans 16 amino acids. Trimming stripped 8 bases from V and 4 bases from J, with 18 bases between. CDR1 is MDHEN, CDR2 SYDVKM, per germline. The CDR3 loop is CASDRTRGEYNSPLHF. CDR3 DNA: TGTGCCAGCGACCGGACTCGGGGGGAGTATAATTCACCCCTCCACTTT.

This chain joins TRBV6-5 and TRBJ1-1; D is perhaps TRBD1 (6 bases). The V end was cut by 7 bases, the J end by 1 base, with 16 bases between. CDR3 size: 15 residues. Germline V gives CDR1 MNHEY, CDR2 SVGAGI. CDR3 region: CASIPLGGGNTEAFF. The CDR3 DNA reads TGTGCCAGCATCCCCCTGGGAGGGGGGAACACTGAAGCTTTCTTT.

This chain uses TRBV2 with TRBJ2-7, with D unclear. V was clipped by 0 bases and J by 9 bases, with 12 bases between them. The CDR3 has 13 residues. The germline gives CDR1 SNHLY, CDR2 FYNNEI. The CDR3 nucleotides are TGTGCCAGCAGTGAAGCCCAGTCGATTTGGCAGTACTTC. Its translation: CASSEAQSIWQYF.

The chain joins TRBV18 to TRBJ1-3, with 7 bases that match TRBD1. This CDR3 has 14 amino acids. The V and J ends lost 4 bases and 5 bases, in that order; junction bases with no gene match: 5. CDR1 and CDR2 (germline): KGHSH, LQKENI. CDR3 residues: CASSLGQERNTIYF. The DNA for the CDR3 is TGTGCCAGCTCACTCGGACAGGAAAGAAACACCATATATTTT.

This chain connects TRBV7-9 to TRBJ2-2, with 10 bases that match TRBD1. J gave up 5 bases and V 3 bases, and 3 bases lay outside the gene matches. Germline V lookup: CDR1 SEHNR, CDR2 FQNEAQ (reference sequence). This CDR3 is built from 15 residues. The CDR3: CASSLDRGLTGELFF. The CDR3 DNA reads TGTGCCAGCAGCTTGGACAGGGGGTTGACCGGGGAGCTGTTTTTT.

This chain joins TRBV7-8 and TRBJ2-7, with no clear D. The CDR3 covers 15 residues. CDR1 is SGHVS, CDR2 FQNEAQ, per germline. V was pared by 1 base and J by 3 bases, with 13 bases between. CDR3 in amino acids: CASSLGANLRYEQYF. The CDR3 DNA follows: TGTGCCAGCAGCTTAGGTGCCAACTTACGCTACGAGCAGTACTTC.

This clone was detected once. The chain combines TRBV5-1 with TRBJ2-2, with D perhaps TRBD1 or TRBD2 (5 bases each). Germline lookup yields CDR1 SGHRS and CDR2 YFSETQ. CDR3 length: 15 residues. V shed 4 bases and J shed 4 bases, with 14 bases lying between them. The CDR3 sequence is CASSGRDGFTGELFF. CDR3 DNA: TGCGCCAGCAGCGGCCGGGACGGATTCACCGGGGAGCTGTTTTTT. The full variable domain, rest sourced from reference TRBV5-1 and TRBJ2-2, is KAGVTQTPRYLIKTRGQQVTLSCSPISGHRSVSWYQQTPGQGLQFLFEYFSETQRNKGNFPGRFSGRQFSNSRSEMNVSTLELGDSALYLCASSGRDGFTGELFFGEGSRLTVL.

The chain recombines TRBV5-1 with TRBJ1-4; tentative D call: TRBD1 (5 bases). The CDR3 runs 14 residues. V was cut by 0 bases and J by 8 bases, with 11 bases left in between. The germline CDR1 and CDR2 sequences are SGHRS and YFSETQ. CDR3 residues: CASSLAGLGEKLFF. CDR3 nucleotide sequence: TGCGCCAGCAGCTTGGCAGGGCTAGGCGAAAAACTGTTTTTT.

The chain is built from TRBV4-1 and TRBJ1-6; TRBD1 might be the D (5 bases). Germline CDR1 MGHRA, CDR2 YSYEKL. This CDR3 has 16 amino acids. The V end lost 0 bases, the J end lost 6 bases, and 12 bases lay between the germline ends. In DNA, the CDR3 is TGCGCCAGCAGCCAAGAAGGGGAGGGAATTAATTCACCCCTCCACTTT. This codes for CASSQEGEGINSPLHF.

This chain links TRBV11-3 with TRBJ2-1; TRBD1 is a possible D gene (5 bases). The ends were cut back, 5 bases at V and 3 bases at J, with 17 bases in the middle. There are 16 residues in the CDR3. Germline assignment: CDR1 SGHNT and CDR2 YENEEA. The CDR3 DNA is TGTGCCAGCAGCCAGGGTGGGGCTAGGAACTACAATGAGCAGTTCTTC. Encoded protein: CASSQGGARNYNEQFF.

This chain uses TRBV2 with TRBJ2-1; weak D call: TRBD1 (5 bases). Trimming pared 5 bases from V and 10 bases from J, leaving 9 bases between. CDR3 size: 11 residues. CDR1 is SNHLY and CDR2 is FYNNEI in the germline V gene. The CDR3 nucleotides are TGTGCCAGCAGTCCTGACAGCGAGCAGTTCTTC. It specifies CASSPDSEQFF. The full variable domain, completed using reference TRBV2 and TRBJ2-1, is EPEVTQTPSHQVTQMGQEVILRCVPISNHLYFYWYRQILGQKVEFLVSFYNNEISEKSEIFDDQFSVERPDGSNFTLKIRSTKLEDSAMYFCASSPDSEQFFGPGTRLTVL.

This chain connects TRBV5-5 to TRBJ2-5; 8 bases line up with TRBD1. V gave up 4 bases and J gave up 4 bases; unmatched junction bases: 6. Germline-derived CDR1 and CDR2 are SGHKS and YYEKEE (reference sequence). The CDR3 runs 14 residues. CDR3 residues: CASSLDRGRETQYF. CDR3 in DNA: TGTGCCAGCAGCCTCGACAGGGGACGAGAGACCCAGTACTTC.

The V call is TRBV28, the J call TRBJ1-2, with TRBD1 as a possible D gene (5 bases). This CDR3 has 16 residues. The germline CDR1 and CDR2 sequences are MDHEN and SYDVKM. V was trimmed by 3 bases and J by 2 bases, leaving 16 bases between them. The CDR3 region has the DNA TGTGCCAGCAGTTTTTCCGGTGGGGACTTCAACTATGGCTACACCTTC. This gives the protein CASSFSGGDFNYGYTF.

The rearrangement links TRBV4-1 to TRBJ2-4; 8 bases match TRBD2. With V trimmed by 4 bases and J by 9 bases, 8 bases remained unmatched. The length of the CDR3 is 14 residues. Germline V gene lookup returns CDR1 MGHRA and CDR2 YSYEKL. DNA of the CDR3: TGCGCCAGCAGCCTGACGAGAAGCGGGGGCATTCAGTACTTC. It codes for CASSLTRSGGIQYF.

J is TRBJ2-5 and V is TRBV3-1 (or the pseudogene TRBV3-2), with D possibly being TRBD1 or TRBD2 (6 bases each). The V gene lost 1 base and the J gene lost 5 bases, with 14 bases spanning the gap. Per the germline V gene, CDR1 is LGHDT and CDR2 is YNNKEL (reference sequence). This CDR3 has 15 amino acids. In DNA form, the CDR3 reads TGTGCCAGCAGCCAAGCGGGGGCGGGAACCGAGACCCAGTACTTC. Protein: CASSQAGAGTETQYF.

This clone was observed a single time. This chain joins TRBV5-5 and TRBJ2-4; maybe TRBD2 (6 bases). CDR1 is SGHKS and CDR2 is YYEKEE in the germline V gene (reference sequence). The ends were cut back, 4 bases at V and 3 bases at J, with 11 bases in the middle. The CDR3 loop spans 14 amino acids. Written as DNA, the CDR3 is TGTGCCAGCAGCCCCGGGGGTAGCAAAAACATTCAGTACTTC. Translation: CASSPGGSKNIQYF.

The V and J genes are TRBV27 and TRBJ1-6, with a possible D match to TRBD1 (5 bases). The germline V gene encodes CDR1 MNHEY and CDR2 SMNVEV (reference sequence). The V and J ends lost 3 bases and 0 bases respectively, with 6 bases between them. This CDR3 is 15 amino acids long. CDR3 coding DNA: TGTGCCAGCAGTTTTGGGGGCTCCTATAATTCACCCCTCCACTTT. Protein product: CASSFGGSYNSPLHF.

This clone was picked up one time. The genes are TRBV19 and TRBJ1-2, with D maybe TRBD1 (5 bases). V shed 3 bases and J shed 8 bases, with 19 bases lying between them. This CDR3 has 15 amino acids. Germline V gene data show CDR1 as LNHDA and CDR2 as SQIVND (reference sequence). The CDR3: CASSIDFGASEGYTF. For the CDR3, the DNA is TGTGCCAGTAGTATCGACTTTGGGGCATCGGAAGGCTACACCTTC.

This chain joins TRBV27 and TRBJ2-5; possibly TRBD1 for D (7 bases). The germline V and J ends were trimmed by 6 bases and 5 bases, with 13 bases remaining between them. This CDR3 spans 13 amino acids. Germline-derived CDR1 and CDR2 are MNHEY and SMNVEV (reference sequence). DNA of the CDR3: TGTGCCAGCAGCCCCAGGGGGGCGGAGACCCAGTACTTC. Encoded protein: CASSPRGAETQYF.

This chain uses TRBV19 with TRBJ1-1, with TRBD1 as a possible D gene (6 bases). V lost 5 bases and J 3 bases, leaving 16 bases between the germline ends. The CDR3 is made up of 15 amino acids. Germline-derived CDR1 and CDR2 are LNHDA and SQIVND (reference sequence). The CDR3 DNA sequence: TGTGCCAGTAGTGAGGGGGTCAGGGTCCACACTGAAGCTTTCTTT. It specifies CASSEGVRVHTEAFF.

The chain recombines TRBV18 with TRBJ2-1; D is unclear. This CDR3 is built from 12 residues. Trimming took 6 bases from V and 7 from J, leaving 10 bases between them. The germline V gene encodes CDR1 KGHSH and CDR2 LQKENI. The CDR3 nucleotides read TGTGCCAGCTCGAAGCCCCCTAATGAGCAGTTCTTC. Its protein is CASSKPPNEQFF.

The V and J genes are TRBV5-1 and TRBJ1-2, with a possible D match to TRBD1 (5 bases). The ends were cut back, 5 bases at V and 5 bases at J, with 16 bases in the middle. The CDR3 sequence is 14 residues long. Germline V lookup: CDR1 SGHRS, CDR2 YFSETQ. CDR3 sequence reads: CASSSGDPRYGYTF. The CDR3 DNA reads TGCGCCAGCAGTTCCGGGGACCCTAGATATGGCTACACCTTC.

The chain links TRBV19 to TRBJ1-5; D might be TRBD1 (5 bases). V was cut by 4 bases and J by 6 bases, with 16 bases left in between. The V gene's germline CDR1 is LNHDA and CDR2 SQIVND (reference sequence). The CDR3 extends over 15 amino acids. The CDR3 sequence is CASSTSGIWSQPQHF. CDR3 coding DNA: TGTGCCAGTAGTACGTCAGGGATTTGGTCTCAGCCCCAGCATTTT.